This T cell receptor beta chain emerged from a study of graft-versus-host responses after intestinal transplantation. Graft tissue was processed to release intraepithelial and lamina propria lymphocytes. Libraries were prepared by immunoSEQ multiplex PCR; TCRdb keeps only in-frame clonotypes and omits some of them. The repertoire holds 15,000 to 18,000 clones, with over 70% as singletons. Germline loops: CDR1 MGHDK, CDR2 SYGVNS. There are 11 residues in the CDR3. The V end lost 10 bases, the J end lost 1 base, and 8 bases lay between the germline ends. The sequencing here drew on ileum tissue, taken 14 days after transplant. This chain connects TRBV25-1 to TRBJ2-7, with D perhaps matching TRBD2 (5 bases). This TCR came from a human patient who received an intestinal transplant, so some T cells may come from the graft donor. CDR3 in amino acids: CATRRSYEQYF. For the CDR3, the DNA is TGTGCCACCAGGAGGTCCTACGAGCAGTACTTC.